The clone carrying this TCR beta chain was seen just once. Per the authors' pipeline: Nucleated cell counts were estimated from reference gene primer amplification. Profiled with immunoSEQ multiplex PCR; TCRdb holds only in-frame clones, not every one. That table gives V, J and clone size, and the DNA gave D and trimming. The sample lists roughly 110,000 clones; about nine tenths were seen once. The data were taken from a study of blood T cell repertoires in COVID-19. At the level of the study: From the United States, Italy and Spain came samples of acute and convalescent COVID-19. Nucleic acid was either cDNA or gDNA, and it came from T cells, B-cell-depleted T cells, or PBMCs.

Trimming removed 0 bases at V and 2 bases at J, with 11 bases between. The germline CDR1 and CDR2 sequences are MNHEY and SMNVEV (reference sequence). This CDR3 is built from 15 residues. The TCR sequence derives from a man aged 35 to 55 with acute or convalescent COVID-19. Sequencing used peripheral blood. This chain uses TRBV27 with TRBJ2-7; tentative D call: TRBD2 (5 bases). The CDR3 nucleotides are TGTGCCAGCAGTTTATCGACTCCCGGGGCCTACGAGCAGTACTTC. This translates into CASSLSTPGAYEQYF.